The clone carrying this T cell receptor beta chain was found a few times. Antigen specificity is unknown. Germline and junction disagree at one end, which may indicate a read error. This sample is part of a study of T cells after yellow fever vaccination. Looking at the study overall: It was SMART-Seq v4 Ultra Low Input that prepared the fractions with low cell numbers.

Findings and limits, study-wide: A limited proportion of clonotypes was detected within both the CD4 and CD8 compartments. Most primary-vaccination clones reappeared after the booster (approximately 95% CD4, roughly 88% CD8).

By 5'RACE template switching, TCR cDNA was produced, with a universal primer site and UMIs added in the process. TCRdb processed the 5' RACE reads anew with MiXCR; each CDR3 protein has one entry. The data hold about 230,000 distinct CDR3 sequences, with approximately 6.7% observed a single time. There are 13 residues in the CDR3. Germline CDR1 and CDR2: MNHEY and SVGAGI. This chain links TRBV6-5 with TRBJ2-2, with a possible D match to TRBD1 (6 bases). Sequenced here: CD4+ T cells sorted from PBMCs, sampled on the day of the yellow fever booster vaccination. This TCR was recovered from a man aged 25-40 years who received the YFV17D yellow fever vaccine. The CDR3 spells CASSYSTVRDKVF. The CDR3, as DNA: TGTGCCAGCAGTTACTCGACGGTTCGGGACAAGGTTTTT.